This T cell receptor (beta chain) stems from a study of CD8+CD57+ T cells in acquired aplastic anemia. Genomic DNA constituted the template upon which TCR beta VDJ and CDR3 profiling was performed. Via MiXCR, TCRdb re-called the reads, giving one row per CDR3 protein. The sample consists of around 430,000 distinct CDR3 sequences, roughly a third of them appearing once. For sequencing, patients were chosen who had shown expansion of CD8+CD57+ cells by flow cytometry. V was trimmed by 2 bases and J by 5 bases, leaving 12 bases between them. CDR1 is SGHTA, CDR2 FQGNSA, per germline. The CDR3 is 14 amino acids. This clonotype was recorded at least ten times.

The V and J genes are TRBV7-2 and TRBJ1-1; no clear D. The source is a human donor with aplastic anemia. Sequenced material: sorted CD4+, CD8+, or CD8+CD57+ T cells (not recorded which) from PBMCs. Here the CDR3 DNA reads TGTGCCAGCAGCTTATCTTCGGTTCGTACTGAAGCTTTCTTT. It encodes CASSLSSVRTEAFF.